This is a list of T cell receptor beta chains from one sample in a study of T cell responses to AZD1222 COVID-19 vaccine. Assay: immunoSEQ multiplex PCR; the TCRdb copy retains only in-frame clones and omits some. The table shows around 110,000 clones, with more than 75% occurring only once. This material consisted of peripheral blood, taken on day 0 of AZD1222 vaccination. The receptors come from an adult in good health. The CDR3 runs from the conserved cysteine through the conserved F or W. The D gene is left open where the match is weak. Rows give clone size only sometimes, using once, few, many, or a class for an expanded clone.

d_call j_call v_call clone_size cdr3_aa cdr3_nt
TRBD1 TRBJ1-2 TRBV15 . CATSRGSGTGVGYTF TGTGCCACCAGCAGAGGTAGTGGGACAGGGGTTGGCTACACCTTC
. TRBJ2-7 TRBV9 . CASSVGDGGTWEQYF TGTGCCAGCAGCGTAGGGGACGGGGGAACGTGGGAGCAGTACTTC
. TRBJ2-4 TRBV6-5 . CASSSYRSKNIQYF TGTGCCAGCAGTTCCTACAGGTCCAAAAACATTCAGTACTTC
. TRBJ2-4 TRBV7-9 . CASSLTTRSIQYF TGTGCCAGCAGCTTGACTACGAGGTCTATTCAGTACTTC
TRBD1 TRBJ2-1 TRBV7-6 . CASSLGTGSNEQFF TGTGCCAGCAGCCTAGGGACAGGGTCAAATGAGCAGTTCTTC
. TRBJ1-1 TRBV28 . CASSLIGNTEAFF TGTGCCAGCAGTTTAATAGGGAACACTGAAGCTTTCTTT
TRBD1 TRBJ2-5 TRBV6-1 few CASSVRTTGGWETQYF TGTGCCAGCAGTGTCCGTACCACAGGGGGATGGGAGACCCAGTACTTC
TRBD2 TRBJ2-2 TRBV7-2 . CASSLGLAGGLGELFF TGTGCCAGCAGCCTGGGACTAGCGGGGGGGCTCGGGGAGCTGTTTTTT
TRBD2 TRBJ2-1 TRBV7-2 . CASSLKRGGEQFF TGTGCCAGCAGCCTTAAGCGGGGCGGAGAGCAGTTCTTC
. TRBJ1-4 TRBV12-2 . CASPGLPGATNEKLFF TGTGCAAGTCCCGGACTCCCCGGTGCAACTAATGAAAAACTGTTTTTT
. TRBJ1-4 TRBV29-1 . CSVRDRGEKLFF TGCAGCGTCCGGGATAGGGGTGAAAAACTGTTTTTT
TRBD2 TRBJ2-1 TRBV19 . CASSIRGPSGEAPYNEQFF TGTGCCAGTAGTATTAGGGGCCCTAGCGGGGAAGCACCTTACAATGAGCAGTTCTTC
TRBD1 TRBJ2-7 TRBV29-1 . CSVRTGGYEQYF TGCAGCGTCCGGACAGGGGGCTACGAGCAGTACTTC
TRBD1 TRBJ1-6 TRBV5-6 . CASSLRDRDSPLHF TGTGCCAGCAGCTTGCGGGACAGGGATTCACCCCTCCACTTT
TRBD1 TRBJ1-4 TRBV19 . CASSNTGTGPEKLFF TGTGCCAGTAGTAACACCGGGACAGGCCCCGAAAAACTGTTTTTT
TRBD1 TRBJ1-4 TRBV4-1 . CASSQVTVGGQGNEKLFF TGCGCCAGCAGCCAAGTAACGGTCGGGGGACAGGGAAATGAAAAACTGTTTTTT
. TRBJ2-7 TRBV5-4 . CASSLMDKAVYEQYF TGTGCCAGCAGCTTGATGGACAAAGCGGTTTACGAGCAGTACTTC
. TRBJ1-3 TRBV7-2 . CASSPAGAFSGNTIYF TGTGCCAGCAGCCCCGCAGGGGCATTCTCTGGAAACACCATATATTTT
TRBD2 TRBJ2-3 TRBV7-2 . CASSPLGPSSGGVDTQYF TGTGCCAGCAGCCCCCTCGGACCCTCTAGCGGGGGTGTCGATACGCAGTATTTT
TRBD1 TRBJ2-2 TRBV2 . CASSRDRGRTGELFF TGTGCCAGCTCCCGGGACAGGGGTAGAACCGGGGAGCTGTTTTTT
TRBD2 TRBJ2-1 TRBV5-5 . CASSQLGTSGSYNEQFF TGTGCCAGCAGCCAACTCGGGACTAGCGGATCCTACAATGAGCAGTTCTTC
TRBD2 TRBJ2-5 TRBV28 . CASSMGASGATGETQYF TGTGCCAGCTCCATGGGGGCTAGCGGGGCTACAGGAGAGACCCAGTACTTC
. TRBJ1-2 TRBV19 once CASSISEYRGPGYTF TGTGCCAGTAGTATCTCCGAGTATAGGGGTCCGGGCTACACCTTC
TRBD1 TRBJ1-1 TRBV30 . CAWRYRGRTEAFF TGTGCCTGGAGGTATAGGGGGCGGACTGAAGCTTTCTTT
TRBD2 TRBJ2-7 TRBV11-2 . CASSYGRGGLYEQYF TGTGCCAGCAGTTATGGGCGGGGGGGCCTCTACGAGCAGTACTTC
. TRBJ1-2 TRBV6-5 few CASRLLDTNYGYTF TGTGCCAGCAGACTACTGGACACAAACTATGGCTACACCTTC
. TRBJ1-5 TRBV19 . CASSSRWDQPQHF TGTGCCAGTAGTAGTAGATGGGATCAGCCCCAGCATTTT
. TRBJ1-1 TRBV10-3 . CAIREGQNTEAFF TGTGCCATCAGAGAAGGGCAGAACACTGAAGCTTTCTTT
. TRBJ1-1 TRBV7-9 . CASSDTERAGDTEAFF TGTGCCAGCAGCGATACGGAGAGGGCGGGGGACACTGAAGCTTTCTTT
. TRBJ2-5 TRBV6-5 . CASSYWGEPEETQYF TGTGCCAGCAGTTACTGGGGGGAACCCGAAGAGACCCAGTACTTC
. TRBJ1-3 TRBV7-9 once CASSYPPTGNVGNTIYF TGTGCCAGCAGCTATCCACCGACAGGCAACGTTGGAAACACCATATATTTT
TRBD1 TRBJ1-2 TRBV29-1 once CSVGDRVRHGYTF TGCAGCGTAGGGGACAGGGTTCGGCATGGCTACACCTTC
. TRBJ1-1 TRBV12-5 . CASGLDLTGAFF TGTGCTAGTGGTTTGGACCTGACGGGGGCTTTCTTT
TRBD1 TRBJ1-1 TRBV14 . CASSQVAGGLNTEAFF TGTGCCAGCAGCCAAGTTGCAGGGGGGCTGAACACTGAAGCTTTCTTT
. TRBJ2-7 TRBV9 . CASSVRGTPYEQYF TGTGCCAGCAGCGTCCGGGGGACCCCCTACGAGCAGTACTTC
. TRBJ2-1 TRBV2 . CASKGRETSYNEQFF TGTGCCAGCAAGGGCAGGGAGACATCCTACAATGAGCAGTTCTTC
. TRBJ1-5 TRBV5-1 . CASSLWGDQPQHF TGCGCCAGCTCCCTTTGGGGGGATCAGCCCCAGCATTTT
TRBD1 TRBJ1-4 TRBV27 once CASSLTGTGVEKLFF TGTGCCAGCAGTCTCACCGGGACAGGAGTGGAAAAACTGTTTTTT
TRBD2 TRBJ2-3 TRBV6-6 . CASLLGLAGAGDTQYF TGTGCCAGCCTCCTAGGACTAGCGGGGGCAGGGGATACGCAGTATTTT
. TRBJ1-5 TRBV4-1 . CASSHGDVGGRNQPQHF TGCGCCAGCAGCCATGGCGACGTGGGGGGTCGCAATCAGCCCCAGCATTTT
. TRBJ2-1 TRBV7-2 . CASSPKTGTLEQFF TGTGCCAGCAGCCCTAAGACAGGAACCTTGGAGCAGTTCTTC
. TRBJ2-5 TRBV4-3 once CASSQTYRGLETQYF TGCGCCAGCAGCCAGACATATAGAGGGTTGGAGACCCAGTACTTC
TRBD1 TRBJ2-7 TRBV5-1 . CASSFLSGTGGDEQYF TGCGCCAGCAGCTTCCTCTCCGGGACAGGGGGCGACGAGCAGTACTTC
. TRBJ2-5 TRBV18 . CASSPTSGEETQYF TGTGCCAGCTCACCAACGTCGGGGGAAGAGACCCAGTACTTC
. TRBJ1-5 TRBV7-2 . CASSLGTKNQPQHF TGTGCCAGCAGCCTAGGGACAAAAAATCAGCCCCAGCATTTT
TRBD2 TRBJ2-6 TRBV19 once CASTAERGLGANVLTF TGTGCCAGTACCGCCGAGCGGGGGCTTGGGGCCAACGTCCTGACTTTC
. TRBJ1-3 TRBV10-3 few CAISDSGNTIYF TGTGCCATCAGTGACAGTGGAAACACCATATATTTT
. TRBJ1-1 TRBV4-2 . CASSQEIEPEDTEAFF TGTGCCAGCAGCCAAGAAATCGAACCCGAGGACACTGAAGCTTTCTTT
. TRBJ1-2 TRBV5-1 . CASSLGQVYGYTF TGCGCCAGCAGCTTGGGACAGGTCTATGGCTACACCTTC
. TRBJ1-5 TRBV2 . CASSSRHPNQPQHF TGTGCCAGCAGTTCACGGCACCCCAATCAGCCCCAGCATTTT
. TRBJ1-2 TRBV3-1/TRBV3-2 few CASSQGQDYGYTF TGTGCCAGCAGCCAAGGCCAGGACTATGGCTACACCTTC
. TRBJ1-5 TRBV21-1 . CASSGPQGVNSNQPQHF TGTGCCAGCAGCGGCCCCCAGGGAGTAAATAGCAATCAGCCCCAGCATTTT
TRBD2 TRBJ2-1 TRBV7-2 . CASSPLRGAGGDEQFF TGTGCCAGCAGTCCTCTCCGGGGAGCGGGGGGCGATGAGCAGTTCTTC
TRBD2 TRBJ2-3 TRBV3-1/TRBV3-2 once CASSYGGADTQYF TGTGCCAGCAGCTACGGGGGGGCAGATACGCAGTATTTT
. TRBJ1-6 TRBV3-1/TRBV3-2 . CASSLRIPISYHNSPLHF TGTGCCAGCAGCTTACGCATTCCCATTTCATATCATAATTCACCCCTCCACTTT
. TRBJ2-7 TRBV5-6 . CASSLGLWYEQYF TGTGCCAGCAGCTTGGGGTTGTGGTACGAGCAGTACTTC
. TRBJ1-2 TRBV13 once CASSSGTENYGYTF TGTGCCAGCAGCTCCGGGACGGAGAACTATGGCTACACCTTC
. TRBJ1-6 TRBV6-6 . CASVRESSYNSPLHF TGTGCCAGCGTCAGGGAAAGCTCCTATAATTCACCCCTCCACTTT
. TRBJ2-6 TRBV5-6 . CASSPGPGANVLTF TGTGCCAGCAGCCCAGGGCCTGGGGCCAACGTCCTGACTTTC
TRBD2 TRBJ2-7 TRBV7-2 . CASSFTKSGGAAEQYF TGTGCCAGCAGCTTCACCAAAAGCGGGGGGGCCGCCGAGCAGTACTTC